These T cell receptor beta chains were read from a single sample in a study of T cells expressing NK-cell markers. TCRdb processed the 5' RACE reads again and assigns one entry to each CDR3 protein, with no DNA. This listing includes fewer than 400,000 distinct CDR3 sequences. The sequenced material came from blood T cells: a sorted CD56 or NKG2C T cell subset, CD4+ or CD8+ T cells, or bulk PBMC T cells (not recorded which). The origin of the receptors is a man aged 18-70 years in good health. CDR3s include the opening cysteine and the closing phenylalanine or tryptophan.

j_call v_call cdr3_aa
TRBJ1-2 TRBV19 CASSTGPGHYGYTF
TRBJ2-1 TRBV5-1 CASSSTSGGAGNEQFF
TRBJ1-4 TRBV6-1 CASSGNQGGGEKLFF
TRBJ1-5 TRBV4-1 CASSQDIGTVRNQPQHF
TRBJ2-7 TRBV20-1 CSALRGEMYEQYF
TRBJ2-2 TRBV2 CASKMGLAYTGELFF
TRBJ2-3 TRBV20-1 CSATGTGDVDTQYF
TRBJ2-2 TRBV4-2 CASSFWGGSDGELFF
TRBJ2-3 TRBV2 CASSPPGVADTQYF
TRBJ2-3 TRBV6-5 CASSRNMNTQYF
TRBJ2-1 TRBV30 CAWSKVVAGGEQFF
TRBJ2-3 TRBV29-1 CSVAPPMWEGGTDTQYF
TRBJ1-6 TRBV7-2 CASPRAGGNSPLHF
TRBJ2-3 TRBV5-1 CASSFDRTSTDTQYF
TRBJ1-4 TRBV18 CASSPVGSGAEKLFF
TRBJ2-1 TRBV27 CASSFDVSDRAPYNEQFF
TRBJ2-5 TRBV29-1 CSVEDRGRTLTGETQYF
TRBJ2-1 TRBV7-2 CASSLPSGVNEQFF
TRBJ1-1 TRBV7-2 CASSLGLGAGGAPAFF
TRBJ2-3 TRBV5-1 CASSLVGATITDTQYF
TRBJ2-3 TRBV20-1 CSARLPISTDTQYF
TRBJ1-6 TRBV4-2 CASSQTGALNSPLHF
TRBJ1-6 TRBV12-3/TRBV12-4 CASSGGQPYNSPLHF
TRBJ1-6 TRBV28 CASTRRVTWTNSPLHF
TRBJ1-3 TRBV7-9 CASSFADRAGNTIYF
TRBJ1-1 TRBV29-1 CSVSSGGITEAFF
TRBJ1-2 TRBV12-3/TRBV12-4 CASSLRTGAYNYGYTF
TRBJ2-3 TRBV7-2 CASSFAGGYSTDTQYF
TRBJ2-1 TRBV7-9 CASSMDRSYNEQFF
TRBJ2-2 TRBV7-2 CASSLYRAENTGELFF
TRBJ2-1 TRBV6-4 CASSDVRKGFF
TRBJ1-4 TRBV4-2 CASSQGTGKDEKLFF
TRBJ2-2 TRBV6-5 CASIYRGLNTGELFF
TRBJ1-3 TRBV6-1 CASSPGPNSGNTIYF
TRBJ2-6 TRBV5-6 CASSLIIATSPSGANVLTF